These 9 T cell receptor beta chains share one sample of origin, sequenced in a study of T cell responses to AZD1222 COVID-19 vaccine (dated by TCRdb to 2020 to 2022). Interpreted using the paper, the time point label stands for: baseline before first vaccination. The library was generated by the immunoSEQ multiplex PCR assay. As stored in TCRdb, this immuneACCESS dataset retains in-frame rearrangements with V and J assigned. A fraction of the clones does not appear; measured against another copy, unresolved V genes explain less than half of the discrepancy, and the remainder lacks a known reason. The sample table holds just under 55,000 clones, of which 70% to 90% were seen once. 3% to 4.5% of the sample goes to the ten largest clones. The sample here was peripheral blood, taken on day 0 of AZD1222 vaccination. All receptors derive from an adult in good health.

This clone has more than one count but fewer than ten. V usage is TRBV7-6 and J usage is TRBJ2-7, with D uncertain. The CDR3 has 13 residues. The V and J ends lost 0 bases and 3 bases respectively, with 6 bases between them. The germline gives CDR1 SGHVS, CDR2 FNYEAQ. CDR3 in DNA: TGTGCCAGCAGCTTAGCGAGAGACTACGAGCAGTACTTC. Protein product: CASSLARDYEQYF.

CDR3 loop: CATSERDRTSGANTIYF. In nucleotides, the CDR3 is TGTGCCACCAGTGAGAGGGACAGGACCAGTGGGGCGAACACCATATATTTT. V usage is TRBV24-1 and J usage is TRBJ1-3, with TRBD1 matching over 8 bases. Unmatched junction bases numbered 14, after V lost 4 bases and J lost 7 bases. CDR1 is KGHDR and CDR2 is SFDVKD in the germline V gene. The CDR3 totals 17 residues.

A single count supports this clone. The chain joins TRBV11-3 to TRBJ2-7; the D gene could be TRBD1 or TRBD2 (6 bases each). The CDR3 has 13 amino acids. Germline V CDR1 and CDR2: SGHNT, YENEEA. Trimming left V 1 base short and J 6 bases short, with 10 bases between. CDR3 sequence (DNA): TGTGCCAGCAGCTTAGTCGGGGGCGGCGAGCAGTACTTC. It specifies CASSLVGGGEQYF.

The chain has TRBV5-1 and TRBJ2-1; possible D gene TRBD1, 7 bases. V was clipped by 2 bases and J by 0 bases, with 24 bases between them. The CDR3 is made up of 20 amino acids. Per the germline V gene, CDR1 is SGHRS and CDR2 is YFSETQ. The CDR3 bases are TGCGCCAGCAGCTTCCGGGACAGTGGGGGGTGGATAAGCTCCTACAATGAGCAGTTCTTC. This encodes CASSFRDSGGWISSYNEQFF.

The chain has TRBV30 and TRBJ2-1, with 9 bases identical to TRBD2. Germline lookup yields CDR1 GTSNPN and CDR2 SVGIG (reference sequence). J gave up 6 bases and V 4 bases, and 4 bases lay outside the gene matches. The CDR3 is 13 residues long. The CDR3 DNA reads as TGTGCCTGGAACGGACTAGCGCCCAATGAGCAGTTCTTC. It is translated as CAWNGLAPNEQFF.

The chain links TRBV6-1 to TRBJ1-6; D gene unclear. This CDR3 has 16 residues. Germline V gives CDR1 MNHNS, CDR2 SASEGT. Trimming cost V 1 base and J 9 bases, with 16 bases left between them. CDR3 protein: CASSEEHSSKGSPLHF. The CDR3 nucleotides read TGTGCCAGCAGTGAAGAACACAGCTCGAAGGGTTCACCCCTCCACTTT.

The chain couples TRBV14 to TRBJ2-7; D possibly corresponds to TRBD1 (6 bases). Trimming removed 4 bases from V and 3 bases from J, with 7 bases in between. Germline V gene data show CDR1 as SGHDN and CDR2 as FVKESK. This CDR3 has 12 residues. The CDR3 nucleotides read TGTGCCAGCAGCCCGACAGGCTACGAGCAGTACTTC. The encoded protein is CASSPTGYEQYF.

This clone was seen once. This sequence joins TRBV19 and TRBJ1-3, with D uncertain. The CDR3 sequence is 14 residues long. The V and J ends lost 6 bases and 0 bases respectively, with 9 bases between them. Germline values: CDR1 LNHDA, CDR2 SQIVND (reference sequence). In DNA form, the CDR3 reads TGTGCCAGTAGCCTCCGGGGCTCTGGAAACACCATATATTTT. This sequence encodes CASSLRGSGNTIYF.

The chain links TRBV7-6 to TRBJ2-5; 7 bases align to TRBD2. The CDR3 consists of 15 residues. V lost 5 bases, J lost 4 bases, and 10 bases stayed unmatched. The germline V gene encodes CDR1 SGHVS and CDR2 FNYEAQ. The CDR3 DNA follows: TGTGCCAGCAGCCTGGGAGGGGCCCTCGGAGAGACCCAGTACTTC. Amino acid sequence: CASSLGGALGETQYF. The full variable domain, rest sourced from reference TRBV7-6 and TRBJ2-5, is GAGVSQSPRYKVTKRGQDVALRCDPISGHVSLYWYRQALGQGPEFLTYFNYEAQQDKSGLPNDRFSAERPEGSISTLTIQRTEQRDSAMYRCASSLGGALGETQYFGPGTRLLVL.